This T cell receptor (beta chain) came from a study of cytomegalovirus exposure and HLA in healthy donors. Study-level findings and limits: Per a prior analysis, the majority of TCR beta V segments were productive roughly 90% or roughly 30% of the time. TCR beta chains numbering more than 150 were designated cytomegalovirus-associated. Excluded: some indistinguishable V segments such as TRBV6-2 and TRBV6-3.

Primers included in the PCR were 60 Vbeta and 13 Jbeta primers. The repertoire was sequenced with immunoSEQ multiplex PCR; TCRdb's copy has only in-frame clones and lacks some. The sample contains about 150,000 clones, over 60% of which appear only once. CDR1 is ENHRY and CDR2 is SYGVKD in the germline V gene. CDR3 size: 14 residues. V was clipped by 5 bases and J by 10 bases; unmatched bases: 7. Details on this clone: Its antigen is currently unknown.

The receptor comes from a man aged 35 to 55 in good health and CMV-seropositive. The chain has TRBV10-3 and TRBJ1-6; 8 positions agree with TRBD1. The specimen sequenced was PBMCs. This CDR3 reads CAISMDRVGSPLHF. CDR3 DNA sequence: TGTGCCATCAGTATGGACAGGGTTGGGTCACCCCTCCACTTT.